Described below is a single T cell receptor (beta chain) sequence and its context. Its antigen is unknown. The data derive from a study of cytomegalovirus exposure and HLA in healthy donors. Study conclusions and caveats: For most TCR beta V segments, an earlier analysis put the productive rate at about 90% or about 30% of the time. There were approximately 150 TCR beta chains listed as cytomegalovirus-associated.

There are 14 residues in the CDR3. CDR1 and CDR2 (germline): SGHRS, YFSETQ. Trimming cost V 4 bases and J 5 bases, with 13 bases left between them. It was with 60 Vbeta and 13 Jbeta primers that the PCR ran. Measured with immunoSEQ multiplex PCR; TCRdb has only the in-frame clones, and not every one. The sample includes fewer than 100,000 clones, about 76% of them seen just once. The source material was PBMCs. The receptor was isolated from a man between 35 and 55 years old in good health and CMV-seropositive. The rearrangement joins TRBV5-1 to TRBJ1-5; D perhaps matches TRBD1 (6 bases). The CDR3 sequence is CASSQGGLDQPQHF. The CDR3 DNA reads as TGCGCCAGCAGCCAAGGGGGTCTTGATCAGCCCCAGCATTTT.